Each of the 5 T cell receptor beta chains below was sequenced from the same sample in a study of blood T cell repertoires in COVID-19 (dated by TCRdb to the early 2020s). The library came from the immunoSEQ multiplex PCR assay. Drawn from immuneACCESS, this table holds only the in-frame rearrangements with V and J called that TCRdb kept. Clones are partly lost; checked studies trace under half to an unresolved V gene and leave the rest unexplained. In all, the sample holds some 180,000 clones, and 81% of those were seen once. Of the sample, about 10% is held by the ten largest clones. The material sequenced was peripheral blood. These receptor sequences come from a woman aged 40 to 50 with COVID-19, enrolled during active disease.

This clone was seen more than once but under ten times. V gene TRBV6-5 combines with J gene TRBJ2-5; a possible D gene is TRBD2 (5 bases). The CDR3 contains 13 residues. Deletions cut 2 bases from V and 7 bases from J, with 11 bases between. CDR1 MNHEY and CDR2 SVGAGI come from the germline V gene. The chain's CDR3 is CASSYTGIATQYF. CDR3 DNA: TGTGCCAGCAGTTACACCGGGATTGCGACCCAGTACTTC.

This clone occurred once. The chain couples TRBV27 to TRBJ1-6, with 7 bases fitting TRBD1. This CDR3 is built from 15 residues. Trimming took 5 bases from V and 8 from J; bases not matched to a gene: 9. The germline V gene encodes CDR1 MNHEY and CDR2 SMNVEV (reference sequence). The CDR3 here is CASSLLGTADSPLHF. The CDR3 DNA sequence: TGTGCCAGCAGTCTCCTCGGGACAGCGGATTCACCCCTCCACTTT.

V gene TRBV11-3 combines with J gene TRBJ1-2, with unresolved D. The CDR3 spans 12 residues. Trimming removed 3 bases at V and 7 bases at J, with 9 bases between. Germline V gene sequence: CDR1 SGHNT, CDR2 YENEEA. The CDR3 spells CASSFCGVGYTF. CDR3 bases: TGTGCCAGCAGCTTTTGCGGGGTTGGCTACACCTTC. Together with reference TRBV11-3 and TRBJ1-2, the CDR3 gives the full variable domain: EAGVVQSPRYKIIEKKQPVAFWCNPISGHNTLYWYLQNLGQGPELLIRYENEEAVDDSQLPKDRFSAERLKGVDSTLKIQPAELGDSAVYLCASSFCGVGYTFGSGTRLTVV.

The chain couples TRBV12-5 to TRBJ1-4; D gene unclear. Trimming pared 9 bases from V and 4 bases from J, leaving 9 bases between. The CDR3 consists of 12 residues. Germline CDR1 LGHNT, CDR2 FRNRAP. The DNA for the CDR3 is TGTGCTAGAGAGAAATTTAATGAAAAACTGTTTTTT. Encoded protein: CAREKFNEKLFF.

This sequence joins TRBV7-2 and TRBJ2-3, with D tentatively TRBD2 (5 bases). Trimming took off 5 bases at V and 3 bases at J, with 15 bases between the two ends. The CDR3 consists of 15 residues. Germline V gene sequence: CDR1 SGHTA, CDR2 FQGNSA. This CDR3 reads CASSPTRGRTDTQYF. CDR3 DNA: TGTGCCAGCAGCCCTACAAGAGGGCGAACAGATACGCAGTATTTT.